The 26 T cell receptor beta chains below come from one sample, sequenced in a study of cytomegalovirus exposure and HLA in healthy donors. Primers included in the PCR were 60 Vbeta and 13 Jbeta primers. Sequencing used immunoSEQ multiplex PCR; TCRdb keeps in-frame clones, though not all of them. The top ten clones hold around 0.63% of a sample with 200,000 to 250,000 clones, around 80% of them seen once. The sample comprised PBMCs. The receptors derive from a man between 18 and 35 years old in good health and CMV-seronegative.

The CDR3 sequence: CAWSVNGAVQYF. The CDR3 DNA sequence: TGTGCCTGGAGTGTCAATGGGGCGGTTCAGTACTTC. J is TRBJ2-4 and V is TRBV30; D may be TRBD1 (5 bases). The CDR3 is made up of 12 amino acids. Per the germline V gene, CDR1 is GTSNPN and CDR2 is SVGIG (reference sequence). V lost 0 bases and J 11 bases, leaving 11 bases between the germline ends.

This clone was seen once. The CDR3 region is CASNLAGDYEQFF. CDR3 nucleotides: TGTGCCAGCAACCTAGCGGGAGACTATGAGCAGTTCTTC. The rearrangement uses TRBV5-4 and TRBJ2-1, with 10 nucleotides matching TRBD2. The trim removed 6 bases at V and 8 bases at J, leaving 5 bases unmatched. The length of the CDR3 is 13 residues. Germline values: CDR1 SGHNT, CDR2 YYREEE (reference sequence).

The chain is built from TRBV30 and TRBJ2-7, with D perhaps TRBD2 (6 bases). Deletions cut 1 base from V and 3 bases from J, with 10 bases between. CDR1 is GTSNPN, CDR2 SVGIG, per germline (reference sequence). The CDR3 has 13 amino acids. CDR3 coding DNA: TGTGCCTGGAGTGGCGGGATCGGCTACGAGCAGTACTTC. Translation gives CAWSGGIGYEQYF.

This clone has a single count. The DNA of the CDR3 is TGTGCCAGTAGTATTCAGGCGGGAAATGAGCAGTTCTTC. Translation: CASSIQAGNEQFF. The rearrangement links TRBV19 to TRBJ2-1; perhaps TRBD2 as D (6 bases). Germline lookup yields CDR1 LNHDA and CDR2 SQIVND (reference sequence). V lost 3 bases and J lost 7, with 10 bases in between. CDR3 length: 13 residues.

The chain joins TRBV6-1 to TRBJ1-1, with 11 bases aligning to TRBD1. Germline V gene sequence: CDR1 MNHNS, CDR2 SASEGT. The length of the CDR3 is 16 residues. V lost 2 bases and J lost 2; bases outside the gene matches: 4. The CDR3 DNA reads as TGTGCCAGCAGTGAACCCGGACAGGGGGCCAACACTGAAGCTTTCTTT. Translation: CASSEPGQGANTEAFF.

V and J are TRBV19 and TRBJ2-1; D is possibly TRBD2 (5 bases). Deletions cut 3 bases from V and 1 base from J, with 7 bases between. Germline CDR1 reads LNHDA; CDR2 reads SQIVND (reference sequence). This CDR3 region has 14 residues. The CDR3 nucleotides read TGTGCCAGTAGTATTGAGGGTTCCTACAATGAGCAGTTCTTC. Amino acid sequence: CASSIEGSYNEQFF.

This clone was counted a few times. This chain joins TRBV7-3 and TRBJ1-1, with unresolved D. The V and J ends lost 2 bases and 6 bases respectively, with 13 bases between them. The CDR3 is 14 residues long. CDR1 is SGHTA and CDR2 is FQGTGA in the germline V gene. Written as DNA, the CDR3 is TGTGCCAGCAGCTTACGCTTTGGGAGTTCTGAAGCTTTCTTT. It translates to CASSLRFGSSEAFF.

CDR3 coding DNA: TGTGCCAGCTCAGGACAGGGCCACACTGAAGCTTTCTTT. This sequence encodes CASSGQGHTEAFF. V gene TRBV18 combines with J gene TRBJ1-1, with 8 bases lining up with TRBD1. The V segment lost 5 bases and the J segment 3 bases; nucleotides outside the gene matches: 2. CDR1 and CDR2 from the germline V gene are KGHSH and LQKENI. The CDR3 loop spans 13 amino acids.

This clone was observed a handful of times. This chain joins TRBV7-2 and TRBJ2-3; D is perhaps TRBD1 (6 bases). The V gene lost 6 bases and the J gene lost 3 bases, with 16 bases spanning the gap. The V gene's germline CDR1 is SGHTA and CDR2 FQGNSA. The CDR3 has 15 amino acids. In DNA form, the CDR3 reads TGTGCCAGCAGTCCACAGGGTGTTAGGACAGATACGCAGTATTTT. Protein sequence: CASSPQGVRTDTQYF.

This chain connects TRBV27 to TRBJ2-1; D might be TRBD2 (5 bases). The CDR3 contains 15 residues. Trimming removed 3 bases from V and 1 base from J, with 10 bases in between. Germline V gene data show CDR1 as MNHEY and CDR2 as SMNVEV (reference sequence). In DNA form, the CDR3 reads TGTGCCAGCAGTTTTGACTACCAATCCTACAATGAGCAGTTCTTC. Its translation is CASSFDYQSYNEQFF.

This clone was observed a handful of times. The chain links TRBV7-9 to TRBJ2-7, with a weak D call TRBD1 (6 bases). CDR3 length equals 14 residues. CDR1 is SEHNR, CDR2 FQNEAQ, per germline (reference sequence). Trimming took off 2 bases at V and 1 base at J, with 9 bases between the two ends. CDR3 DNA sequence: TGTGCCAGCAGCTTATCGCAGGGGTCCTACGAGCAGTACTTC. Translation: CASSLSQGSYEQYF.

The genes are TRBV18 and TRBJ1-2; D is possibly TRBD1 (5 bases). The length of the CDR3 is 15 residues. Germline CDR1 is KGHSH and CDR2 is LQKENI. Trimming left V 3 bases short and J 2 bases short, with 13 bases between. In DNA, the CDR3 is TGTGCCAGCTCACCCGCCCAAGGGGTAAACTATGGCTACACCTTC. Translated: CASSPAQGVNYGYTF.

This chain links TRBV2 with TRBJ2-5; D is unresolved. The CDR3 consists of 14 residues. Germline CDR1 and CDR2: SNHLY and FYNNEI. With 2 bases removed from V and 5 bases from J, the gap between germline ends came to 12 bases. The CDR3 region has the DNA TGTGCCAGCAGTGAATCCACGTCTCGGGAGACCCAGTACTTC. This gives the protein CASSESTSRETQYF. Looking up the rest from reference TRBV2 and TRBJ2-5 gives the full variable domain: EPEVTQTPSHQVTQMGQEVILRCVPISNHLYFYWYRQILGQKVEFLVSFYNNEISEKSEIFDDQFSVERPDGSNFTLKIRSTKLEDSAMYFCASSESTSRETQYFGPGTRLLVL.

The genes are TRBV5-5 and TRBJ1-4, with 9 bases fitting TRBD1. The CDR3 is 15 amino acids. Per germline, CDR1 SGHKS and CDR2 YYEKEE (reference sequence). The ends lost 3 bases at V and 8 bases at J; junction bases unmatched: 8. CDR3 loop: CASSSPGQGGEKLFF. DNA for the CDR3: TGTGCCAGCAGCTCCCCGGGACAGGGAGGAGAAAAACTGTTTTTT. Variable domain in full (rest from reference TRBV5-5 and TRBJ1-4): DAGVTQSPTHLIKTRGQQVTLRCSPISGHKSVSWYQQVLGQGPQFIFQYYEKEERGRGNFPDRFSARQFPNYSSELNVNALLLGDSALYLCASSSPGQGGEKLFFGSGTQLSVL.

Concerning this clone itself: It is likely a read error, because the conserved phenylalanine at the end of the CDR3 is missing. V gene TRBV7-8 combines with J gene TRBJ1-6; 7 nucleotides match TRBD1. V shed 5 bases, J shed 6 bases, and the junction held 7 bases outside the gene matches. Germline V gene data show CDR1 as SGHVS and CDR2 as FQNEAQ. CDR3 length equals 15 residues. The CDR3 DNA reads as TGTGCCAGCAGCGGATCCGGGACAGCTAATTCACCCCTCCACCTT. The encoded protein is CASSGSGTANSPLHL.

The rearrangement joins TRBV6-5 to TRBJ2-7; maybe TRBD2 (7 bases). Trimming took 11 bases from V and 1 from J, leaving 18 bases between them. The germline CDR1 and CDR2 sequences are MNHEY and SVGAGI. CDR3 length equals 14 residues. For the CDR3, the DNA is TGTGCCGGCTCCCTTGGGGGGGCGTCCTACGAGCAGTACTTC. It encodes CAGSLGGASYEQYF.

This clone was found a few times. The chain combines TRBV12-5 with TRBJ2-7; 11 positions agree with TRBD1. Germline assignment: CDR1 LGHNT and CDR2 FRNRAP. The CDR3 has 15 residues. Germline trimming cut 8 bases from V and 5 bases from J; bases unmatched to any gene: 11. CDR3 region: CASPPGGQGDHEQYF. CDR3 nucleotides: TGTGCTAGTCCACCCGGGGGACAGGGGGATCACGAGCAGTACTTC. The whole variable domain, filled in from reference TRBV12-5 and TRBJ2-7, reads DARVTQTPRHKVTEMGQEVTMRCQPILGHNTVFWYRQTMMQGLELLAYFRNRAPLDDSGMPKDRFSAEMPDATLATLKIQPSEPRDSAVYFCASPPGGQGDHEQYFGPGTRLTVT.

The chain employs TRBV4-1 and TRBJ2-6; the D is unclear. The CDR3 has 15 amino acids. Deletions cut 4 bases from V and 0 bases from J, with 7 bases between. Germline CDR1 MGHRA, CDR2 YSYEKL. CDR3 sequence: CASSLGHSGANVLTF. CDR3 sequence (DNA): TGCGCCAGCAGCCTGGGCCACTCTGGGGCCAACGTCCTGACTTTC.

The J gene is TRBJ2-5, the V gene TRBV5-8; TRBD2 aligns across 8 bases. Losses at the gene ends were 0 bases for V and 1 base for J; bases not matched to a gene: 5. Germline loops: CDR1 SGHTS, CDR2 YDEGEE. The CDR3 is 16 amino acids. Here the CDR3 reads CASSLGLAGPQETQYF. The CDR3 coding sequence is TGTGCCAGCAGCTTGGGGCTAGCGGGCCCCCAAGAGACCCAGTACTTC.

The chain employs TRBV5-1 and TRBJ2-3; possibly TRBD1 for D (6 bases). The CDR3 sequence is 14 residues long. Trimming took off 3 bases at V and 2 bases at J, with 10 bases between the two ends. Germline CDR1 reads SGHRS; CDR2 reads YFSETQ. In DNA, the CDR3 is TGCGCCAGCAGCTCTCGACAGGCCACAGATACGCAGTATTTT. Amino acid sequence: CASSSRQATDTQYF.

This sequence joins TRBV6-6 and TRBJ2-7; D is perhaps TRBD2 (6 bases). In germline, CDR1 is MNHNY, CDR2 SVGAGI (reference sequence). The ends were cut back, 0 bases at V and 6 bases at J, with 12 bases in the middle. This CDR3 comprises 14 residues. CDR3 in DNA: TGTGCCAGCAGTTACTCTGACCGAGCGGGCGAGCAGTACTTC. Its protein product is CASSYSDRAGEQYF.

V usage is TRBV7-2 and J usage is TRBJ2-1; 8 nucleotides line up with TRBD1. V gave up 5 bases and J gave up 8 bases; unmatched junction bases: 20. CDR3 length equals 18 residues. The germline V gene encodes CDR1 SGHTA and CDR2 FQGNSA. CDR3 sequence (DNA): TGTGCCAGCAGCCCCTTCGGGGCAGGGGGCATAGTTTCCCATGAGCAGTTCTTC. Residues: CASSPFGAGGIVSHEQFF.

The chain joins TRBV19 to TRBJ1-6; 7 nucleotides line up with TRBD1. The CDR3 consists of 13 residues. Trimming cost V 6 bases and J 11 bases; bases outside gene matches: 7. Germline CDR1 LNHDA, CDR2 SQIVND (reference sequence). The CDR3: CASSTGVRAPLHF. The CDR3 region has the DNA TGTGCCAGTAGCACAGGGGTGAGGGCACCCCTCCACTTT.

The chain uses TRBV5-1 and TRBJ2-5; 7 bases match TRBD1. This CDR3 is built from 15 residues. V lost 2 bases, J lost 4 bases, and 8 bases stayed unmatched. The germline gives CDR1 SGHRS, CDR2 YFSETQ. This CDR3 is CASSFTTGRRETQYF. Written as DNA, the CDR3 is TGCGCCAGCAGCTTCACGACAGGGAGACGAGAGACCCAGTACTTC. Filled out from reference TRBV5-1 and TRBJ2-5, the complete variable domain reads KAGVTQTPRYLIKTRGQQVTLSCSPISGHRSVSWYQQTPGQGLQFLFEYFSETQRNKGNFPGRFSGRQFSNSRSEMNVSTLELGDSALYLCASSFTTGRRETQYFGPGTRLLVL.

This clone was observed once. V gene TRBV7-8 combines with J gene TRBJ2-2, with 13 bases matching TRBD2. This CDR3 spans 17 amino acids. Germline V gene data show CDR1 as SGHVS and CDR2 as FQNEAQ. J lost 4 bases, V lost 1 base, and 3 bases had no gene match. Here the CDR3 reads CASSLETSGRSTGELFF. CDR3 nucleotides: TGTGCCAGCAGCTTAGAGACTAGCGGGAGGAGCACCGGGGAGCTGTTTTTT.

V and J are TRBV5-4 and TRBJ2-6; possibly TRBD2 for D (5 bases). Germline V gives CDR1 SGHNT, CDR2 YYREEE (reference sequence). The germline V and J ends were trimmed by 7 bases and 1 base, with 15 bases remaining between them. The CDR3 sequence is 16 residues long. CDR3 loop: CASRLVSGSGANVLTF. CDR3 sequence (DNA): TGTGCCAGCCGCCTTGTCTCGGGGTCTGGGGCCAACGTCCTGACTTTC.